Reported below is one T cell receptor beta chain. CDR1 is KGHSH, CDR2 LQKENI, per germline. The CDR3 contains 17 residues. V lost 5 bases to trimming and J lost 2 bases, with 16 bases between them. The sample belongs to a study of blood T cell repertoires in COVID-19. Looking at the study overall: The samples span acute and convalescent COVID-19 from the United States, Italy and Spain. In each case, the material was cDNA or gDNA derived from T cells, B-cell-depleted T cells, or PBMCs.

In the authors' methods: Using reference gene primer amplification, nucleated cell counts were estimated. Generated by immunoSEQ multiplex PCR, the TCRdb table keeps only in-frame clones and is missing some. The V and J calls and clone size are taken from that table; D and trimming were inferred from the DNA. The sample comprises more than 200,000 clones, approximately 81% of which are singletons, and roughly 10% rests with the top ten. This TCR came from a woman of 80 years or more with acute or convalescent COVID-19. The sample was peripheral blood. This sequence joins TRBV18 and TRBJ2-6; maybe TRBD1 (5 bases). CDR3 amino acids: CASSGQGNSPGANVLTF. CDR3 in DNA: TGTGCCAGCTCAGGGCAGGGCAATTCCCCTGGGGCCAACGTCCTGACTTTC.